These 6 T cell receptor beta chains were sequenced from one sample in a study of shared clonotypes between healthy human individuals. Clones were read by immunoSEQ multiplex PCR, and TCRdb kept only the in-frame ones, dropping some. The table has about 1.5 million clones, 95% to 99% seen once. Sequenced material: naive CD4+ T cells sorted from blood. The subset here: CD45RA+ positively selected. The receptors originated from a man younger than 45 in good health.

The CDR3 DNA reads TGCAGTCCCCTCGAGGGGGACATTCAGTACTTC. Its translation: CSPLEGDIQYF. This chain links TRBV20-1 with TRBJ2-4; perhaps TRBD1 as D (6 bases). The CDR3 sequence is 11 residues long. The germline V gene has CDR1 DFQATT and CDR2 SNEGSKA (reference sequence). V lost 8 bases to trimming and J lost 8 bases, with 13 bases between them.

The chain recombines TRBV7-8 with TRBJ1-5, with D possibly TRBD1 on 6 matching bases. Trimming took 1 base from V and 7 from J, leaving 11 bases between them. The CDR3 covers 14 residues. CDR1 is SGHVS and CDR2 is FQNEAQ in the germline V gene. CDR3 nucleotide sequence: TGTGCCAGCAGCTTAGAAACAGGGTGGCAGCCCCAGCATTTT. Amino acids: CASSLETGWQPQHF.

This clone appeared a single time. The V gene is TRBV28, the J gene TRBJ2-1; no firm D call. The germline V gene has CDR1 MDHEN and CDR2 SYDVKM. This CDR3 contains 19 residues. Trimming left V 3 bases short and J 0 bases short, with 21 bases between. The chain's CDR3 is CASSFSYPNPTSSYNEQFF. CDR3 nucleotides: TGTGCCAGCAGTTTTAGCTACCCGAATCCCACTTCCTCCTACAATGAGCAGTTCTTC.

The V and J genes are TRBV27 and TRBJ1-4; 10 nucleotides line up with TRBD1. Germline CDR1 reads MNHEY; CDR2 reads SMNVEV (reference sequence). V gave up 4 bases and J gave up 10 bases; unmatched junction bases: 6. The CDR3 length is 14 residues. CDR3 sequence (DNA): TGTGCCAGCAGTTCGACAGGGGGCTCTGGAAAACTGTTTTTT. This encodes CASSSTGGSGKLFF.

With respect to this clone: The identical CDR3 is also encoded by other nucleotide sequences in the sample. This chain links TRBV18 with TRBJ2-2; D possibly corresponds to TRBD2 (5 bases). The CDR3 runs 15 residues. The V gene's germline CDR1 is KGHSH and CDR2 LQKENI. The V gene lost 0 bases and the J gene lost 2 bases, with 7 bases spanning the gap. CDR3 in amino acids: CASSPPRENTGELFF. The CDR3 DNA follows: TGTGCCAGCTCACCACCACGGGAAAACACCGGGGAGCTGTTTTTT.

This rearrangement joins TRBV28 to TRBJ2-1; 9 positions match TRBD1. There are 16 residues in the CDR3. CDR1 and CDR2 from the germline V gene are MDHEN and SYDVKM. V shed 5 bases, J shed 12 bases, and the junction held 17 bases outside the gene matches. CDR3 residues: CASSIPRDRASAVQFF. The CDR3 nucleotides read TGTGCCAGCAGTATTCCTCGGGACAGGGCTTCGGCGGTGCAGTTCTTC.